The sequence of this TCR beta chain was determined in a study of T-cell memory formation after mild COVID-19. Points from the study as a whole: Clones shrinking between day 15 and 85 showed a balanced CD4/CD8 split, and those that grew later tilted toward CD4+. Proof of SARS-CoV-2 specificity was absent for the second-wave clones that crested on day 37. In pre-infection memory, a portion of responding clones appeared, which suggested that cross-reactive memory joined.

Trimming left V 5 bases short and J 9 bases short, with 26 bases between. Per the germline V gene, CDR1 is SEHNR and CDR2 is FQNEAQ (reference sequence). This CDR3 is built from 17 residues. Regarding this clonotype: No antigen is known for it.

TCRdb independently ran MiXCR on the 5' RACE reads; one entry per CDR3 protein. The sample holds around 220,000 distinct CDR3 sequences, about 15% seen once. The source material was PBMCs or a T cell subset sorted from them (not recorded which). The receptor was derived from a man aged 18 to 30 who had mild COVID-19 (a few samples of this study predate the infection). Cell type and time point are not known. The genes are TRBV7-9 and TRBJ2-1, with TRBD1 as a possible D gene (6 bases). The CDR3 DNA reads TGTGCCAGCAGCCGACCCCGGGACACCCTCCAGGTGGTTGAGCAGTTCTTC. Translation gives CASSRPRDTLQVVEQFF.